What follows are 22 T cell receptor beta chains derived from one specimen sequenced in a study of blood T cell repertoires in COVID-19. Profiled with immunoSEQ multiplex PCR; TCRdb holds only in-frame clones, not every one. The table lists hundreds of thousands of clones, around nine tenths of them singletons, with under 3.5% in the top ten. Sequencing used peripheral blood. The origin of the receptors is a woman aged 18-29 years who had recovered from COVID-19.

The rearrangement joins TRBV11-3 to TRBJ2-1; weak D call: TRBD2 (5 bases). The CDR3 loop spans 15 amino acids. Germline CDR1 is SGHNT and CDR2 is YENEEA. V lost 1 base, J lost 3 bases, and 10 bases lay in between. CDR3 amino acids: CASSLAASNYNEQFF. In DNA, the CDR3 is TGTGCCAGCAGCTTAGCGGCTAGCAACTACAATGAGCAGTTCTTC.

CDR3 sequence reads: CASSTGQPRLYGYTF. Written as DNA, the CDR3 is TGTGCCAGCAGCACGGGACAGCCAAGGCTGTATGGCTACACCTTC. This chain joins TRBV7-2 and TRBJ1-2; 7 nucleotides match TRBD1. Germline assignment: CDR1 SGHTA and CDR2 FQGNSA. V trimming: 5 bases; J trimming: 5 bases; junction bases outside the gene matches: 11. The CDR3 has 15 residues.

The rearrangement links TRBV7-8 to TRBJ2-2, with D possibly matching TRBD2 (5 bases). There are 14 residues in the CDR3. The germline CDR1 and CDR2 sequences are SGHVS and FQNEAQ. V lost 5 bases to trimming and J lost 0 bases, with 7 bases between them. CDR3 in DNA: TGTGCCAGCAGCAAAGCGGCGAACACCGGGGAGCTGTTTTTT. Its protein is CASSKAANTGELFF.

The chain uses TRBV10-3 and TRBJ2-2, with 8 positions matching TRBD2. The ends lost 8 bases at V and 7 bases at J; junction bases unmatched: 9. This CDR3 has 14 amino acids. CDR1 and CDR2 from the germline V gene are ENHRY and SYGVKD. CDR3 DNA sequence: TGTGCCATCGGACTAGCCGATACCGGCGGGGAGCTGTTTTTT. This sequence encodes CAIGLADTGGELFF.

The rearrangement joins TRBV11-2 to TRBJ1-2; 9 bases align to TRBD1. The CDR3 has 15 residues. Germline CDR1 SGHAT, CDR2 FQNNGV. V trimming: 4 bases; J trimming: 6 bases; junction bases outside the gene matches: 9. In nucleotides, the CDR3 is TGTGCCAGCAGCTGGGACAGGGTCGTGGGGAATGGCTACACCTTC. Amino acid sequence: CASSWDRVVGNGYTF.

The V gene is TRBV6-2 or TRBV6-3, the J gene TRBJ1-2, with TRBD1 identical over 7 bases. J was trimmed by 4 bases and V by 0 bases; bases with no gene match: 5. The germline V gene has CDR1 MNHEY and CDR2 SVGEGT. This CDR3 has 15 residues. CDR3: CASSYSPGGGYGYTF. CDR3 sequence (DNA): TGTGCCAGCAGTTACTCGCCAGGGGGAGGCTATGGCTACACCTTC.

The CDR3 reads CASSQDLGTANYGYTF. As DNA, the CDR3 is TGCGCCAGCAGCCAAGATCTTGGGACAGCTAACTATGGCTACACCTTC. The chain uses TRBV4-1 and TRBJ1-2; 7 positions agree with TRBD1. V lost 0 bases to trimming and J lost 0 bases; unmatched junction nucleotides: 4. The CDR3 consists of 16 residues. Germline V gene lookup returns CDR1 MGHRA and CDR2 YSYEKL.

This rearrangement joins TRBV27 to TRBJ2-5, with TRBD2 identical over 8 bases. Germline CDR1 reads MNHEY; CDR2 reads SMNVEV (reference sequence). The trim removed 5 bases at V and 4 bases at J, leaving 0 bases unmatched. The CDR3 contains 12 residues. The CDR3 DNA sequence: TGTGCCAGCAGTCTAGCGGGAGAGACCCAGTACTTC. Protein product: CASSLAGETQYF.

This chain uses TRBV4-3 with TRBJ2-3; 10 bases are shared with TRBD2. The CDR3 sequence is 16 residues long. Germline assignment: CDR1 LGHNA and CDR2 YSLEER. The V segment lost 2 bases and the J segment 6 bases; nucleotides outside the gene matches: 8. The CDR3 DNA is TGCGCCAGCAGCCAAAGCGGACTAGCGGACTCGGATACGCAGTATTTT. It translates to CASSQSGLADSDTQYF.

The chain carries TRBV3-1 (or the pseudogene TRBV3-2) and TRBJ1-2, with a tentative D call TRBD1 (6 bases). CDR1 and CDR2 (germline): LGHDT, YNNKEL (reference sequence). The CDR3 covers 16 residues. V dropped 5 bases and J dropped 2 bases, with 18 bases sitting between them. This CDR3 reads CASSSMSTGENYGYTF. DNA for the CDR3: TGTGCCAGCAGCTCCATGTCGACAGGAGAGAACTATGGCTACACCTTC.

The rearrangement links TRBV5-1 to TRBJ2-2; 9 nucleotides agree with TRBD2. J lost 4 bases, V lost 0 bases, and 1 base had no gene match. CDR3 length: 15 amino acids. Looked up from germline, CDR1 is SGHRS and CDR2 is YFSETQ. CDR3 loop: CASSLGAGGTGELFF. As DNA, the CDR3 is TGCGCCAGCAGCTTGGGAGCGGGAGGCACCGGGGAGCTGTTTTTT.

J is TRBJ2-5 and V is TRBV6-2 or TRBV6-3, with 12 bases that match TRBD2. V was pared by 4 bases and J by 2 bases, with 5 bases of the junction left unmatched. The CDR3 is 16 residues long. CDR1 is MNHEY and CDR2 is SVGEGT in the germline V gene. The CDR3 nucleotides are TGTGCCAGCAGTTCCCAGACTAGCGGGAGACAAGAGACCCAGTACTTC. Amino acid sequence: CASSSQTSGRQETQYF.

A few counts support this clone. The rearrangement uses TRBV7-9 and TRBJ2-1, with TRBD2 matching 7 bases. V dropped 5 bases and J dropped 5; count of bases not matched to a gene: 15. CDR1 SEHNR and CDR2 FQNEAQ come from the germline V gene (reference sequence). The CDR3 contains 17 residues. CDR3 coding DNA: TGTGCCAGCAGCCCGCCGTTGGTGGGAGGGCCGCACAATGAGCAGTTCTTC. As protein: CASSPPLVGGPHNEQFF. Full variable domain (remainder filled in from reference TRBV7-9 and TRBJ2-1): DTGVSQNPRHKITKRGQNVTFRCDPISEHNRLYWYRQTLGQGPEFLTYFQNEAQLEKSRLLSDRFSAERPKGSFSTLEIQRTEQGDSAMYLCASSPPLVGGPHNEQFFGPGTRLTVL.

The genes are TRBV15 and TRBJ1-1; 9 nucleotides line up with TRBD1. J was trimmed by 7 bases and V by 6 bases; bases with no gene match: 9. CDR3 size: 14 residues. CDR1 is LNHNV and CDR2 is YYDKDF in the germline V gene (reference sequence). The CDR3: CATSRDRVDSEAFF. The DNA for the CDR3 is TGTGCCACCAGTCGGGACAGGGTGGATAGTGAAGCTTTCTTT. Together with reference TRBV15 and TRBJ1-1, the CDR3 gives the full variable domain: DAMVIQNPRYQVTQFGKPVTLSCSQTLNHNVMYWYQQKSSQAPKLLFHYYDKDFNNEADTPDNFQSRRPNTSFCFLDIRSPGLGDTAMYLCATSRDRVDSEAFFGQGTRLTVV.

The V call is TRBV4-1, the J call TRBJ1-1, with 9 positions matching TRBD1. The CDR3 totals 13 residues. Germline loops: CDR1 MGHRA, CDR2 YSYEKL. V trimming: 1 base; J trimming: 10 bases; junction bases outside the gene matches: 4. The CDR3 spells CASSQAQTGGAFF. Written as DNA, the CDR3 is TGCGCCAGCAGCCAAGCCCAGACAGGGGGAGCTTTCTTT.

This clone was counted only a few times. The chain is built from TRBV6-5 and TRBJ2-3, with 9 positions matching TRBD1. Trimming removed 5 bases from V and 9 bases from J; junction bases left unmatched: 9. The CDR3 loop spans 14 amino acids. CDR1 and CDR2 from the germline V gene are MNHEY and SVGAGI. The CDR3 loop reads CASSPGTGSVTQYF. The CDR3, as DNA: TGTGCCAGCAGTCCCGGGACAGGGTCAGTCACGCAGTATTTT.

This chain links TRBV5-1 with TRBJ2-3; 8 nucleotides match TRBD2. The CDR3 consists of 15 residues. The germline V gene has CDR1 SGHRS and CDR2 YFSETQ. V lost 0 bases to trimming and J lost 3 bases; unmatched junction nucleotides: 3. The CDR3 here is CASSLGASGTDTQYF. The CDR3 nucleotides are TGCGCCAGCAGCTTGGGTGCTAGCGGGACAGATACGCAGTATTTT. Full variable domain (outside the CDR3, taken from reference TRBV5-1 and TRBJ2-3): KAGVTQTPRYLIKTRGQQVTLSCSPISGHRSVSWYQQTPGQGLQFLFEYFSETQRNKGNFPGRFSGRQFSNSRSEMNVSTLELGDSALYLCASSLGASGTDTQYFGPGTRLTVL.

The rearrangement uses TRBV4-3 and TRBJ2-2; a possible D gene is TRBD2 (5 bases). CDR3 length equals 16 residues. The germline CDR1 and CDR2 sequences are LGHNA and YSLEER. V lost 0 bases, J lost 2 bases, and 10 bases lay in between. For the CDR3, the DNA is TGCGCCAGCAGCCAAGAAGCGGCCAAAAACACCGGGGAGCTGTTTTTT. It yields the protein CASSQEAAKNTGELFF.

This chain joins TRBV7-2 and TRBJ1-3; possibly TRBD1 for D (6 bases). The CDR3 length is 16 residues. The germline V gene encodes CDR1 SGHTA and CDR2 FQGNSA. V was cut by 0 bases and J by 0 bases, with 9 bases left in between. CDR3 amino acids: CASSLAAGDSGNTIYF. The CDR3 nucleotides are TGTGCCAGCAGCTTAGCGGCAGGGGACTCTGGAAACACCATATATTTT.

The rearrangement links TRBV5-5 to TRBJ1-5; D is uncertain. The CDR3 has 14 residues. Germline CDR1 SGHKS, CDR2 YYEKEE (reference sequence). Between the trimmed V and J ends, which lost 2 bases and 6 bases, there was a span of 12 bases. For the CDR3, the DNA is TGTGCCAGCAGCTTTGCCGAACGTAGTCAGCCCCAGCATTTT. Protein: CASSFAERSQPQHF.

The J gene is TRBJ1-1, the V gene TRBV18; D is uncertain. V lost 0 bases and J lost 3, with 14 bases in between. Germline-derived CDR1 and CDR2 are KGHSH and LQKENI. This CDR3 spans 16 amino acids. CDR3 amino acids: CASSPPRVGRDTEAFF. For the CDR3, the DNA is TGTGCCAGCTCACCACCGAGGGTCGGAAGGGACACTGAAGCTTTCTTT.

This clone appeared once. The gene calls are TRBV5-1 and TRBJ1-6, with 9 bases identical to TRBD1. CDR1 and CDR2 from the germline V gene are SGHRS and YFSETQ. The CDR3 runs 15 residues. V shed 1 base and J 6 bases; nucleotides not matched to a gene: 2. Here the CDR3 reads CASSLRDRANSPLHF. The CDR3 coding sequence is TGCGCCAGCAGCTTGCGGGACAGGGCTAATTCACCCCTCCACTTT.